This T cell receptor beta chain came from a study of blood T cell repertoires in COVID-19. TCRdb's table, derived via immunoSEQ multiplex PCR, lists solely in-frame clones and lacks some. Of 200,000 or so clones listed, roughly 82% are singletons. In the case of this clone: Mismatch with germline at one junction end may stem from a read error.

The V gene's germline CDR1 is SGHAT and CDR2 FQNNGV. The CDR3 covers 19 residues. The clonotype comes from a woman younger than 45 with acute or convalescent COVID-19. Sequenced sample: peripheral blood. The chain uses TRBV11-2 and TRBJ2-3; TRBD2 agrees at 8 bases. CDR3 nucleotide sequence: TGTGCCAGCAGTTTAGTACCGCCTAGCGGGTTAACTCCGGGCGATACGCAGTATTTT. This translates into CASSLVPPSGLTPGDTQYF.